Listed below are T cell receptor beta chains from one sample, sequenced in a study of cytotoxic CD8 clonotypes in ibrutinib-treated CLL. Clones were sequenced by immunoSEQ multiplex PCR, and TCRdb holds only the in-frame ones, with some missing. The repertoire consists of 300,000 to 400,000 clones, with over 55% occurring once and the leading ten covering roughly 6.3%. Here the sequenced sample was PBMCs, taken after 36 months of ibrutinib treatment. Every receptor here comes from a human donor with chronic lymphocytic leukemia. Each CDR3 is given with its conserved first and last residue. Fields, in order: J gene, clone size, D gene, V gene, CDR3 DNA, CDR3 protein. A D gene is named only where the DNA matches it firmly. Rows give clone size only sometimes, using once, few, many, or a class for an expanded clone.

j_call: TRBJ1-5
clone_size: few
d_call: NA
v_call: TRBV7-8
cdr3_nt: TGTGCCAGCAGCTTGGACCGAGTTCGGCCCCAGCATTTT
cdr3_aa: CASSLDRVRPQHF

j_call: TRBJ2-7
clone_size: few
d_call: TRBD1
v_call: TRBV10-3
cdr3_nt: TGTGCCATCCTACGACAGGGGAGCTACGAGCAGTACTTC
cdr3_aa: CAILRQGSYEQYF

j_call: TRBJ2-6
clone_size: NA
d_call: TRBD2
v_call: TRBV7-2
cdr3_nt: TGTGCCAGCAGCGTCCGACTAGCGGGTTTCTCTGGGGCCAACGTCCTGACTTTC
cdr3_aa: CASSVRLAGFSGANVLTF

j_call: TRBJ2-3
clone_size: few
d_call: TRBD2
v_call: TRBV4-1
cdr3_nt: TGCGCCAGCAGCCAAGATGAGGGCCTAGCGGGGGCCACAGATACGCAGTATTTT
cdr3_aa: CASSQDEGLAGATDTQYF

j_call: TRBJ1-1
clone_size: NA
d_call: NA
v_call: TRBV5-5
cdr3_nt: TGTGCCAGCAGCTTGTACTTTTTGACGGGGAAAATCCTGAACACTGAAGCTTTCTTT
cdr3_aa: CASSLYFLTGKILNTEAFF

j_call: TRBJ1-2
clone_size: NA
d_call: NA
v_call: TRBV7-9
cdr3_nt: TGTGCCAGCAGCCTATTGACAGGAGATGGCTACACCTTC
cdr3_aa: CASSLLTGDGYTF

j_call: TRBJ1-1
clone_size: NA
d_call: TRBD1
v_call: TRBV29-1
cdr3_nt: TGCAGCGAGAGGACAGGGAGGGGTGAAGCTTTCTTT
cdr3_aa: CSERTGRGEAFF

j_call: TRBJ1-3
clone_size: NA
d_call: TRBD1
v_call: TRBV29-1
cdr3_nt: TGCAGCGTCGCGACAGGGTTAAGCTCTGGAAACACCATATATTTT
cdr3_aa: CSVATGLSSGNTIYF

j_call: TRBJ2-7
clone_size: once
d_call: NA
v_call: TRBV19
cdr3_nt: TGTGCCAGTAGTATCGCCGGCACCACCTACGAGCAGTACTTC
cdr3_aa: CASSIAGTTYEQYF

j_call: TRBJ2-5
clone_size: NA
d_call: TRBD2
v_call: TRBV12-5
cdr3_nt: TGTGCTAGTGGTTTGTACCCCGCGGGAGGGGGTCAGGAGACCCAGTACTTC
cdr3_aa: CASGLYPAGGGQETQYF

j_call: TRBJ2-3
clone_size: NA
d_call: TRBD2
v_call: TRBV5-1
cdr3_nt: TGCGCCAGCAGCGCCCGGACTAGCGGGGGGCGGGGGACAGATACGCAGTATTTT
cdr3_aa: CASSARTSGGRGTDTQYF

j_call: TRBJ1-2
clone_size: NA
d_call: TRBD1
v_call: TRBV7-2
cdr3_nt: TGTGCCAGCAGCGGGACAGAATGGGGCTACACCTTC
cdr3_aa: CASSGTEWGYTF

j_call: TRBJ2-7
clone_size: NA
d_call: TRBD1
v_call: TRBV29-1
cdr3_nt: TGCAGCGTTCGGGACAGGCCATACGAGCAGTACTTC
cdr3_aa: CSVRDRPYEQYF

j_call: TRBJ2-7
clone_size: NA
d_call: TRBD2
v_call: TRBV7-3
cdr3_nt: TGTGCCAGCAGCTCCCGACCGGGACTAGAGACATACGAGCAGTACTTC
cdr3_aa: CASSSRPGLETYEQYF

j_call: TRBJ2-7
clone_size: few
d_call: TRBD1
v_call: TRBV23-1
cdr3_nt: TGCGCCAGCAGTCAATCTTCCCTTTGGGCAGGGGGCATTTACGAGCAGTACTTC
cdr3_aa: CASSQSSLWAGGIYEQYF